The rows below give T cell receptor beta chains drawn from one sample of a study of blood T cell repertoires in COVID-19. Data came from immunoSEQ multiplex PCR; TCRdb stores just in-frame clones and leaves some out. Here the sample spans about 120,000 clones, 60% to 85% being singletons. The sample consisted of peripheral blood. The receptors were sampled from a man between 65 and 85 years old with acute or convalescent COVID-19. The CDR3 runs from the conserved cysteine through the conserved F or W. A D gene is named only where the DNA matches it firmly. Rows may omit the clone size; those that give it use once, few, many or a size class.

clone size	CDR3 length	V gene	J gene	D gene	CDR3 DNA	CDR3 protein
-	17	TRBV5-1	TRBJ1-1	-	TGCGCCAGCAGCTTGGTAGGGGATGGGGGGGCTTTCAATGAAGCTTTCTTT	CASSLVGDGGAFNEAFF
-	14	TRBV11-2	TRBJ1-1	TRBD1	TGTGCCAGCAGCCCGACAGGGGGCGGTTCTGAAGCTTTCTTT	CASSPTGGGSEAFF
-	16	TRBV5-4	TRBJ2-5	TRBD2	TGTGCCAGCAGCTCGCAACTAGCGGGGGCCCAAGAGACCCAGTACTTC	CASSSQLAGAQETQYF
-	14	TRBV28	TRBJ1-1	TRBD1	TGTGCCAGCAGTCCACAGGGGGATCTTACTGAAGCTTTCTTT	CASSPQGDLTEAFF
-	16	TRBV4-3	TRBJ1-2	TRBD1	TGCGCCAGCAGCCACATTATAGACAGGGCTAACTATGGCTACACCTTC	CASSHIIDRANYGYTF
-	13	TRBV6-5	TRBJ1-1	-	TGTGCCAGCAGTTACTTTGTTGAGGGTGAAGCTTTCTTT	CASSYFVEGEAFF
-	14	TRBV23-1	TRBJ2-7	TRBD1	TGCGCCAGCAGTCCACGAACGGACAGGAGCGAGCAGTACTTC	CASSPRTDRSEQYF
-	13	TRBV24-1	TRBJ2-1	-	TGTGCCACCTCCTCTTCCCCGGGCAATGAGCAGTTCTTC	CATSSSPGNEQFF
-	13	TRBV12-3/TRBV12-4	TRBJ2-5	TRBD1	TGTGCCAGCAGTTTATCGGACAGGGAGACCCAGTACTTC	CASSLSDRETQYF
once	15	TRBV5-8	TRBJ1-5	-	TGTGCCAGCAGCTTGGGGCAACATAGCAATCAGCCCCAGCATTTT	CASSLGQHSNQPQHF
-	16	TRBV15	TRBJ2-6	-	TGTGCCACCAGCAGAGATCGGGGATCTGGGGCCAACGTCCTGACTTTC	CATSRDRGSGANVLTF
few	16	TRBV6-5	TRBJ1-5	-	TGTGCCAGCAGTTACGGCGGGGCGCCTGGACGTCAGCCCCAGCATTTT	CASSYGGAPGRQPQHF
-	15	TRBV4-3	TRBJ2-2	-	TGCGCCAGCAGCTCCTTTCCTTATAACACCGGGGAGCTGTTTTTT	CASSSFPYNTGELFF
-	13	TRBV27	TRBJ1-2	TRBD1	TGTGCCAGCAGTTTTACAGGGGGCCGCGGCTACACCTTC	CASSFTGGRGYTF
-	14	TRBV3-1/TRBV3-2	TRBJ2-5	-	TGTGCCAGCAGCCATGGCGGGTATGAGGGGACCCAGTACTTC	CASSHGGYEGTQYF
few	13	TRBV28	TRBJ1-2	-	TGTGCCAGCAGTTTAGGGGCAGGGCATGGCTACACCTTC	CASSLGAGHGYTF
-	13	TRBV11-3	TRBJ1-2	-	TGTGCCAGCAGCGTGGGACATAACTATGGCTACACCTTC	CASSVGHNYGYTF
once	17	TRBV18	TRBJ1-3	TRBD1	TGTGCCAGCTCACTCCGGACAGGGATGAGCTCTGGAAACACCATATATTTT	CASSLRTGMSSGNTIYF
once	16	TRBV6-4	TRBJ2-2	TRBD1	TGTGCCAGCAGTTTCCGACAGGGCGCGAACACCGGGGAGCTGTTTTTT	CASSFRQGANTGELFF
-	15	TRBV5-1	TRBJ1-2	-	TGCGCCAGCAGCTTGTCCGGGGGAATGAGGTATGGCTACACCTTC	CASSLSGGMRYGYTF
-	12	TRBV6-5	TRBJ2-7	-	TGTGCCAGCAGGGACAGCGTCTACGAGCAGTACTTC	CASRDSVYEQYF
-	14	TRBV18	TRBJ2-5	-	TGTGCCAGCTCACCCGTCGACACTCAAGAGACCCAGTACTTC	CASSPVDTQETQYF
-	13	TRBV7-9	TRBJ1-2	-	TGTGCCAGCAGCTTAGGAACCGGTGGTCCATCTGAGTTC	CASSLGTGGPSEF
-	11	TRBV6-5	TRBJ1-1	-	TGTGCCAGCAGGTACCTCCTTGAAGCTTTCTTT	CASRYLLEAFF
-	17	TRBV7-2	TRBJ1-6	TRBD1	TGTGCCAGCAGCCCAACGGTGGGGACAGGGTCGCATTCACCCCTCCACTTT	CASSPTVGTGSHSPLHF
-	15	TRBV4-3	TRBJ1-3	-	TGCGCCAGCAGCCAAGACCCCGGACAGGGAAACACCATATATTTT	CASSQDPGQGNTIYF
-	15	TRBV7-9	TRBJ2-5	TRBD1	TGTGCCAGCAGCATAAGGACAGGGGCCGGCGAGGCCCAGTACTTC	CASSIRTGAGEAQYF
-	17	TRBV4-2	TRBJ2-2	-	TGTGCCAGCAGCCATGCCGCGCGGGGCGCGAACACCGGGGAGCTGTTTTTT	CASSHAARGANTGELFF
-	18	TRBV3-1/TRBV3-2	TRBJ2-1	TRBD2	TGTGCCAGCAGCCAAAGAATCAGGGGAGAGCGGGGGGGTTATGAGCAGTTCTTC	CASSQRIRGERGGYEQFF
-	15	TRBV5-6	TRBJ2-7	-	TGTGCCAGCAGACGATTTGGACTGAGCTCCTACGAGCAGTACTTC	CASRRFGLSSYEQYF
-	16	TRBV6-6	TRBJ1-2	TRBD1	TGTGCCAGCAGTTACTCGGGACAGGCCTGGGGCTATGGCTACACCTTC	CASSYSGQAWGYGYTF